One and the same sample provided the 16 T cell receptor beta chains below, sequenced in a study of tumor-infiltrating lymphocytes in primary liver carcinoma. Between about 18 and 33 mg of unsorted bulk tissue served as the source from which RNA and DNA were co-extracted. Researchers generated TCR beta cDNA from 500 ng of total RNA, relying on a constant-region primer. For TCR beta, libraries were produced by three nested multiplex PCR rounds using slightly modified ARM-PCR. For about 11 cycles apiece, the opening two PCR rounds ran with TRBV1-TRBV30 forward primers and a C-beta reverse primer. TCRdb used MiXCR to reprocess the multiplex PCR reads, holding one entry per CDR3 protein. The data contain roughly 190,000 distinct CDR3 sequences, around four fifths of them seen just once; the ten biggest clones take up approximately 18%. The sequenced sample consisted of tumor tissue from primary liver carcinoma. The receptors here all came from a man aged 40-50 years with primary liver carcinoma and hepatitis B virus infection.

In regard to this clonotype: At one boundary the junction diverges from the germline segment, which might be a read error. The V and J genes are TRBV4-2 and TRBJ2-1; 8 nucleotides line up with TRBD2. CDR3 length: 15 amino acids. Germline CDR1 is LGHNA and CDR2 is YNFKEQ. CDR3 bases: TGTACCAGCAGCCAAGCGACTAGCGAGTACAATGAGAAGTTCTTC. It is translated as CTSSQATSEYNEKFF.

As regards this clonotype: Its ends do not fully match the called genes, so a read error is possible. This rearrangement joins TRBV28 to TRBJ2-5, with TRBD1 identical over 11 bases. The CDR3 sequence is 16 residues long. The germline V gene encodes CDR1 MDHEN and CDR2 SYDVKM. Here the CDR3 DNA reads TGTGCCAGCAGCACTTACCTAGCGGGACAGGGGGAGACCCACTACTTC. It translates to CASSTYLAGQGETHYF. The variable domain in full, completed from reference TRBV28 and TRBJ2-5, reads DVKVTQSSRYLVKRTGEKVFLECVQDMDHENMFWYRQDPGLGLRLIYFSYDVKMKEKGDIPEGYSVSREKKERFSLILESASTNQTSMYLCASSTYLAGQGETHYFGPGTRLLVL.

In regard to this clonotype: Compared with germline, one end of the junction differs, possibly owing to a read error. CDR3 nucleotide sequence: TGTGTCAGCAGCTTGATAGGACTAGCTGGCCCTTACAATGAGCAGTTCTTC. Translating gives CVSSLIGLAGPYNEQFF. The chain links TRBV11-2 to TRBJ2-1, with 8 bases lining up with TRBD2. Germline V gene lookup returns CDR1 SGHAT and CDR2 FQNNGV. The CDR3 is made up of 17 amino acids.

The V call is TRBV6-6, the J call TRBJ2-4; 10 bases line up with TRBD2. Germline CDR1 is MNHNY and CDR2 is SVGAGI (reference sequence). This CDR3 is built from 17 residues. V trimming: 5 bases; J trimming: 2 bases; junction bases outside the gene matches: 9. CDR3 loop: CASSHGTSVITKNIQYF. The CDR3 coding sequence is TGTGCCAGCAGTCATGGGACTAGCGTGATAACCAAAAACATTCAGTACTTC.

In the case of this clonotype: The germline gene is not matched at one end of the junction; a read error may be the cause. The chain combines TRBV6-1 with TRBJ2-3; a possible D gene is TRBD2 (5 bases). The CDR3 is made up of 14 amino acids. The germline V gene encodes CDR1 MNHNS and CDR2 SASEGT. The CDR3 protein is CASNVGLATDTQYF. The CDR3 region has the DNA TGTGCGAGCAATGTTGGGCTAGCAACAGATACGCAGTATTTT.

The V and J genes are TRBV4-2 and TRBJ2-3; the match to TRBD2 covers 10 bases. Losses at the gene ends were 4 bases for V and 3 bases for J; bases not matched to a gene: 13. This CDR3 is built from 18 residues. Germline V gene lookup returns CDR1 LGHNA and CDR2 YNFKEQ. The CDR3 here is CASSRVEGGSGRTDTQYF. As DNA, the CDR3 is TGTGCCAGCAGCCGAGTTGAGGGTGGTAGCGGGAGGACAGATACGCAGTATTTT.

The sample holds a few counts of this clonotype. The V and J genes are TRBV29-1 and TRBJ2-1, with no clear D. From germline, CDR1 is SQVTM and CDR2 ANQGSEA. The length of the CDR3 is 12 residues. CDR3 loop: CSVHSRIHEQFF. The CDR3 nucleotides are TGCAGTGTACATTCAAGAATCCATGAGCAGTTCTTC.

Concerning this clonotype: At one of its ends the junction is not consistent with the germline gene, which may arise from a read error. This sequence joins TRBV29-1 and TRBJ1-2; D may be TRBD1 (5 bases). The CDR3 contains 14 residues. Per germline, CDR1 SQVTM and CDR2 ANQGSEA. CDR3 bases: TGCAGCGCTGAAGTGGAAGAAGGGGTGGATGACTACACCTTC. It is translated as CSAEVEEGVDDYTF.

The chain recombines TRBV29-1 with TRBJ1-2; 7 nucleotides agree with TRBD1. Germline CDR1 is SQVTM and CDR2 is ANQGSEA. The CDR3 has 14 amino acids. V was clipped by 1 base and J by 10 bases; unmatched bases: 12. In nucleotides, the CDR3 is TGCAGCGTTGAAGGGGACAGTGGGAACCATGACTACACCTTC. It is translated as CSVEGDSGNHDYTF.

This clonotype has a single count. This chain connects TRBV6-5 to TRBJ2-7; unclear D gene. V lost 5 bases and J 2 bases, leaving 13 bases between the germline ends. CDR1 and CDR2 from the germline V gene are MNHEY and SVGAGI. CDR3 length: 14 residues. The CDR3 region has the DNA TGTGCCAGCAGTGGGAATAACGCGGCCTACGAGCAGTACTTC. Translated: CASSGNNAAYEQYF.

A remark on this clonotype: At one end the junction does not follow the germline gene, possibly because of a read error. V usage is TRBV6-1 and J usage is TRBJ2-6; D is tentatively TRBD1 or TRBD2 (5 bases each). Germline lookup yields CDR1 MNHNS and CDR2 SASEGT. This CDR3 has 18 amino acids. The DNA for the CDR3 is TGTGCCAGCAGTGGATACAGGTGTCCTACCTCTGGGACCAATGTCCTGACTTTC. Residues: CASSGYRCPTSGTNVLTF.

Details on this clonotype: The junction departs from germline at one end; a sequencing error may be responsible. The DNA of the CDR3 is TGTGCCAGCTGTGAGGAAGGGGTTGTCGGGACCGGGGAGCTGTTTTTT. It codes for CASCEEGVVGTGELFF. The chain recombines TRBV6-1 with TRBJ2-2; TRBD1 might be the D (5 bases). Germline V gives CDR1 MNHNS, CDR2 SASEGT. This CDR3 has 16 amino acids.

The chain recombines TRBV5-6 with TRBJ2-7, with unresolved D. The germline V gene has CDR1 SGHDT and CDR2 YYEEEE. Trimming left V 5 bases short and J 1 base short, with 13 bases between. The CDR3 length is 14 residues. CDR3 nucleotides: TGTGCCAGCAGATTATTGGGAAGTTCCTACGAGCAGTACTTC. Translation: CASRLLGSSYEQYF.

The rearrangement uses TRBV6-5 and TRBJ1-5, with 9 positions matching TRBD1. This CDR3 has 14 residues. The V and J ends lost 7 bases and 10 bases, in that order; junction bases with no gene match: 11. Germline loops: CDR1 MNHEY, CDR2 SVGAGI. Here the CDR3 DNA reads TGTGCCAGCAATCCGGGGACAGGGAAGGGTCCCCAGCATTTT. It yields the protein CASNPGTGKGPQHF.

This clonotype was picked up one time. The junction and the germline gene differ at one end; a read error may be behind it. The chain employs TRBV29-1 and TRBJ2-5, with 13 nucleotides matching TRBD2. The CDR3 totals 15 residues. CDR1 is SQVTM, CDR2 ANQGSEA, per germline. CDR3 sequence reads: CRVWTSGSWAETQYF. Here the CDR3 DNA reads TGCAGAGTTTGGACTAGCGGGAGTTGGGCAGAGACTCAGTACTTC.

Concerning this clonotype: Because it lacks the conserved phenylalanine or tryptophan at the end, this CDR3 is likely a read error. V gene TRBV29-1 combines with J gene TRBJ1-2; 7 bases are a match to TRBD1. The germline CDR1 and CDR2 sequences are SQVTM and ANQGSEA. This CDR3 contains 14 residues. Here the CDR3 DNA reads TGCAACGTTGAAGGGGACAGTGGGAACTATGGCTACACCTAC. Its protein is CNVEGDSGNYGYTY.